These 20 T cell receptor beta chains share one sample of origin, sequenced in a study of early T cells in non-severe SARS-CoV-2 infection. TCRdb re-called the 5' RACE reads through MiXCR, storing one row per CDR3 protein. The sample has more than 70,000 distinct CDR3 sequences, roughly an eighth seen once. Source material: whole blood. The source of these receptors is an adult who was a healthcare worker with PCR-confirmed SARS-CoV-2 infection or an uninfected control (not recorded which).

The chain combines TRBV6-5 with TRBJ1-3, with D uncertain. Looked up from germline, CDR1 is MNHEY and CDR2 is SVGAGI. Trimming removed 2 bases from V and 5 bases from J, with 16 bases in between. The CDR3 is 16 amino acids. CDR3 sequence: CASSYTGQEVRNTIYF. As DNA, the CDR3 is TGTGCCAGCAGTTACACCGGTCAGGAGGTCAGAAACACCATATATTTT.

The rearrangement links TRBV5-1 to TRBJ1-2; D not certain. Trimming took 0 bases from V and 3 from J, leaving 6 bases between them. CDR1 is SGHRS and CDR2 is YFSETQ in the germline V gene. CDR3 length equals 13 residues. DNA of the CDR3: TGCGCCAGCAGCTTGGGGCAGGACTATGGCTACACCTTC. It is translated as CASSLGQDYGYTF.

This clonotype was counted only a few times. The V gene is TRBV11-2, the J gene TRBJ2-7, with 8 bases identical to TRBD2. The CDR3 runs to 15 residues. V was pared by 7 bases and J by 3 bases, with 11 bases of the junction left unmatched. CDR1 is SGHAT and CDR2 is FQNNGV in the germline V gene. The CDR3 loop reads CASTILGGAGYEQYF. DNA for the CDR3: TGTGCCAGCACTATACTCGGGGGGGCCGGCTACGAGCAGTACTTC.

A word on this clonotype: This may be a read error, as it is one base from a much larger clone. CDR3 residues: CASSSPGAGLSGANVLTF. The CDR3 DNA reads TGTGCCAGCAGCTCCCCCGGGGCGGGACTCTCTGGGGCCAACGTCCTGACTTTC. The V call is TRBV11-2, the J call TRBJ2-6; maybe TRBD2 (6 bases). V was pared by 4 bases and J by 0 bases, with 16 bases between. Germline V gene data show CDR1 as SGHAT and CDR2 as FQNNGV. The CDR3 is 18 residues long.

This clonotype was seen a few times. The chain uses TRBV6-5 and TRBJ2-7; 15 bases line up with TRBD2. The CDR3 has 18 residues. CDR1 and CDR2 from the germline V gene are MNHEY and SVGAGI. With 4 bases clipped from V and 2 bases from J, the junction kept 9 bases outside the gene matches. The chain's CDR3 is CASSSQGLAGGGTYEQYF. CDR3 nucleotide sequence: TGTGCCAGCAGTTCTCAGGGACTAGCGGGAGGAGGGACCTACGAGCAGTACTTC.

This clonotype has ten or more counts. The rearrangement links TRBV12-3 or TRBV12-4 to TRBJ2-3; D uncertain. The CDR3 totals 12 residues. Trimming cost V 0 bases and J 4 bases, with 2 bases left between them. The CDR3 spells CASSLAADTQYF. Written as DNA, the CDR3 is TGTGCCAGCAGTTTAGCAGCAGATACGCAGTATTTT.

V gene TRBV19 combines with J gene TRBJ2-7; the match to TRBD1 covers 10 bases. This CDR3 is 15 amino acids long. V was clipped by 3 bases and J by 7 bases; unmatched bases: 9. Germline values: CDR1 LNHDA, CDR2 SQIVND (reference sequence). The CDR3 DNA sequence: TGTGCCAGTAGTATCCGGGGGACAGGGGTCCAGGAGCAGTACTTC. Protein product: CASSIRGTGVQEQYF.

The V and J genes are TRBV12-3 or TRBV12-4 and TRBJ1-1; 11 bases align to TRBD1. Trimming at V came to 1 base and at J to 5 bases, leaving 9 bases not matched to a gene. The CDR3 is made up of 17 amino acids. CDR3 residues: CASSLEGFGTGGTEAFF. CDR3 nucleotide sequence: TGTGCCAGCAGTTTAGAGGGGTTTGGGACAGGGGGAACTGAAGCTTTCTTT.

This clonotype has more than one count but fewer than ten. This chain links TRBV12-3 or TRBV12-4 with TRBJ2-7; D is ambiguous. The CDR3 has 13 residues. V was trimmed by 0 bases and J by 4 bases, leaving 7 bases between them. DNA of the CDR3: TGTGCCAGCAGTTTAGCGCTAGGGTACGAGCAGTACTTC. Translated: CASSLALGYEQYF.

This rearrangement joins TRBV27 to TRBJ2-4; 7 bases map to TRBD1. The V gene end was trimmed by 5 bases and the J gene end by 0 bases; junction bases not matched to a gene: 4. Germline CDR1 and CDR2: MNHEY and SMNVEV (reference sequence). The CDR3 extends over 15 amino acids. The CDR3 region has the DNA TGTGCCAGCAGTCAAGGGACAGAAGCCAAAAACATTCAGTACTTC. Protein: CASSQGTEAKNIQYF.

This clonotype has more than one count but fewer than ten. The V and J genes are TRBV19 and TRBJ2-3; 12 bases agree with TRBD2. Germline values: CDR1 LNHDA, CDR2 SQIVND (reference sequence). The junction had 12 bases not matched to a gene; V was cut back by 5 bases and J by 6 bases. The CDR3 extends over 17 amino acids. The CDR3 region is CASSLSTSGSPRDTQYF. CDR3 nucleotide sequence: TGTGCCAGTAGTCTCTCGACTAGCGGGAGTCCACGGGATACGCAGTATTTT.

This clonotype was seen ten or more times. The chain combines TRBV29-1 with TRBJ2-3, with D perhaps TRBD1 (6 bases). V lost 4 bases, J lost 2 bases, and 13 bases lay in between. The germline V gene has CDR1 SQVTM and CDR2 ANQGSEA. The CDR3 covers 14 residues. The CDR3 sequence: CSVVAGDATDTQYF. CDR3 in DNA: TGCAGCGTTGTAGCAGGGGACGCCACAGATACGCAGTATTTT.

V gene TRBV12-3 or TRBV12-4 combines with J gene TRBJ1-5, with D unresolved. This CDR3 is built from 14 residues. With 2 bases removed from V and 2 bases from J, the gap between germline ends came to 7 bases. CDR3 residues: CASSLSRGNQPQHF. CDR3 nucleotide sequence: TGTGCCAGCAGTTTAAGTCGGGGCAATCAGCCCCAGCATTTT.

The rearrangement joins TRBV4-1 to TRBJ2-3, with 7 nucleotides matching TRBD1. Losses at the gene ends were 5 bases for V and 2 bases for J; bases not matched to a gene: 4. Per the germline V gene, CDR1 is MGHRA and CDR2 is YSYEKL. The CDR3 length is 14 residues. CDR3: CASSYGTDTDTQYF. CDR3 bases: TGCGCCAGCAGCTACGGGACAGACACAGATACGCAGTATTTT.

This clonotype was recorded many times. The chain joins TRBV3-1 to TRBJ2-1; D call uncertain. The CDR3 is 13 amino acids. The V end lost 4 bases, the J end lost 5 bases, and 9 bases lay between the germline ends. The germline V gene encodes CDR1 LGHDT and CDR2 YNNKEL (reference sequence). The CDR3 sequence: CASSPPGDNEQFF. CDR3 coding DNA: TGTGCCAGCAGCCCCCCTGGGGACAATGAGCAGTTCTTC.

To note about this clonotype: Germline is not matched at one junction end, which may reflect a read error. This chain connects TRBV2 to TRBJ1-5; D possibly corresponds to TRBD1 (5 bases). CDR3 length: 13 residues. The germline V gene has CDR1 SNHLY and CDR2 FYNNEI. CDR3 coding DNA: TGTGTCAGCAGTGATCAGGGATATCAGCCCCAGCATTTT. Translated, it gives CVSSDQGYQPQHF.

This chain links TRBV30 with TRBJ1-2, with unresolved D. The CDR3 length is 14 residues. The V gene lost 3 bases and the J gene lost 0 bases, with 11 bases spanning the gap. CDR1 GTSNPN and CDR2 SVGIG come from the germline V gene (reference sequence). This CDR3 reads CAWRAALANYGYTF. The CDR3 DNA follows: TGTGCCTGGAGGGCGGCGCTCGCTAACTATGGCTACACCTTC.

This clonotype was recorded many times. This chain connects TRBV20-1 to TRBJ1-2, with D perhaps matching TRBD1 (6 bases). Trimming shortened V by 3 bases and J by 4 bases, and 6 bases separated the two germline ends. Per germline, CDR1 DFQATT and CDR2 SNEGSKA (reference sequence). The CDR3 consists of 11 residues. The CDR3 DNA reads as TGCAGTGCTAGGGACAGCTATGGCTACACCTTC. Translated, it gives CSARDSYGYTF.

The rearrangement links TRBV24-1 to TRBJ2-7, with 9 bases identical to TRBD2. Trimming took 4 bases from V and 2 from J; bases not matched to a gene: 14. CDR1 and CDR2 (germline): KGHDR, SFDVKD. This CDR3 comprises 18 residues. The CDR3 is CATSDHTSSGKVAYEQYF. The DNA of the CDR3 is TGTGCCACCAGTGACCATACCTCTAGCGGGAAAGTAGCCTACGAGCAGTACTTC.

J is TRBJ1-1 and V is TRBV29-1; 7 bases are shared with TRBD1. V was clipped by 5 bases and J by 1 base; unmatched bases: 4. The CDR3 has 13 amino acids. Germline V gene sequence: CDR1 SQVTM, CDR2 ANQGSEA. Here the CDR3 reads CSVRQGQNTEAFF. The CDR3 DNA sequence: TGCAGCGTTAGACAGGGCCAGAACACTGAAGCTTTCTTT.